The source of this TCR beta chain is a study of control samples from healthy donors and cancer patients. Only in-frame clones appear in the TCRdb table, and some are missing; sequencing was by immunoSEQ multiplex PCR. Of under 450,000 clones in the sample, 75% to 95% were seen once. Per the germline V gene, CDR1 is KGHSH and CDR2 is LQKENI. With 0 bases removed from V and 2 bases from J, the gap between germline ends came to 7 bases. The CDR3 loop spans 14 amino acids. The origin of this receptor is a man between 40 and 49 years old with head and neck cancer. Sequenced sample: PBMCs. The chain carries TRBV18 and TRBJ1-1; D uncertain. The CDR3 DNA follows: TGTGCCAGCTCACCACCTTATGAAAACACTGAAGCTTTCTTT. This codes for CASSPPYENTEAFF.